This entry lists 9 T cell receptor beta chains sequenced from one sample in a study of T-cell reconstitution after alpha-beta-depleted transplantation in children. Using unique molecular identifiers, the investigators prepared the TCRbeta library. TCRdb called the PCR reads again in MiXCR, with one record for every CDR3 protein. The table has some 150,000 distinct CDR3 sequences, around 10% seen once. Sequencing used PBMCs, mostly from graft donor cells, obtained 180 days after TCRalphabeta/CD19-depleted stem cell transplant. These receptors were obtained from a female patient aged 2-10 years who had a stem cell transplant for congenital amegakaryocytic thrombocytopenia, so the T cells may come from the graft donor.

At least ten counts were recorded for this clonotype. The chain couples TRBV10-3 to TRBJ1-1; D unclear. The germline V and J ends were trimmed by 6 bases and 1 base, with 18 bases remaining between them. The germline V gene has CDR1 ENHRY and CDR2 SYGVKD. The CDR3 loop spans 16 amino acids. The CDR3 nucleotides are TGTGCCATCAGCATTATGGGCCCCCGGGGGAACACTGAAGCTTTCTTT. Translation: CAISIMGPRGNTEAFF.

This clonotype was found many times. The CDR3 nucleotides are TGCAGTCCCAAGGGGGATCACCCCTACGAGCAGTACTTC. Its protein is CSPKGDHPYEQYF. This chain joins TRBV20-1 and TRBJ2-7; TRBD1 is a possible D gene (6 bases). In germline, CDR1 is DFQATT, CDR2 SNEGSKA (reference sequence). The CDR3 has 13 residues. Trimming shortened V by 8 bases and J by 2 bases, and 16 bases separated the two germline ends.

Concerning this clonotype itself: A much larger clone lies one base from this, so it may be a read error. The CDR3 end shows no conserved phenylalanine or tryptophan, and so a read error is likely. This sequence joins TRBV12-3 or TRBV12-4 and TRBJ1-2; no reliable D call. This CDR3 is 14 amino acids long. The V end was cut by 3 bases, the J end by 1 base, with 9 bases between. The CDR3 sequence: CASSLVPRNYGYTL. The CDR3 coding sequence is TGTGCCAGCAGTTTGGTACCGCGTAACTATGGCTACACCTTA.

The table lists this clonotype with many counts. V and J are TRBV3-1 and TRBJ2-3; D not certain. CDR1 is LGHDT and CDR2 is YNNKEL in the germline V gene (reference sequence). Trimming took 0 bases from V and 4 from J, leaving 2 bases between them. CDR3 length equals 12 residues. The CDR3 sequence is CASSQDADTQYF. The DNA of the CDR3 is TGTGCCAGCAGCCAAGACGCAGATACGCAGTATTTT.

This clonotype was seen many times. The chain uses TRBV5-1 and TRBJ2-3; TRBD1 or TRBD2 may be the D gene (6 bases each). Deletions cut 1 base from V and 0 bases from J, with 9 bases between. Germline-derived CDR1 and CDR2 are SGHRS and YFSETQ. This CDR3 is built from 15 residues. CDR3 bases: TGCGCCAGCAGCTTGACAGGGACTAGCACAGATACGCAGTATTTT. This gives the protein CASSLTGTSTDTQYF.

This clonotype showed up many times. V usage is TRBV29-1 and J usage is TRBJ1-1; 7 nucleotides align to TRBD1. CDR1 is SQVTM, CDR2 ANQGSEA, per germline. The CDR3 consists of 11 residues. The V segment lost 7 bases and the J segment 10 bases; nucleotides outside the gene matches: 9. CDR3 DNA sequence: TGCAGCGCCGGGACAGAGATCCTAGCTTTCTTT. It yields the protein CSAGTEILAFF. Together with reference TRBV29-1 and TRBJ1-1, the CDR3 gives the full variable domain: SAVISQKPSRDICQRGTSLTIQCQVDSQVTMMFWYRQQPGQSLTLIATANQGSEATYESGFVIDKFPISRPNLTFSTLTVSNMSPEDSSIYLCSAGTEILAFFGQGTRLTVV.

This clonotype was recorded many times. The chain recombines TRBV7-8 with TRBJ2-3; D is perhaps TRBD2 (6 bases). Germline V gene lookup returns CDR1 SGHVS and CDR2 FQNEAQ. The ends were cut back, 1 base at V and 4 bases at J, with 12 bases in the middle. CDR3 length: 15 amino acids. The CDR3 protein is CASSLDLARADTQYF. The CDR3 DNA sequence: TGTGCCAGCAGCTTAGATCTAGCGCGGGCAGATACGCAGTATTTT. The whole variable domain, remainder taken from reference TRBV7-8 and TRBJ2-3, is GAGVSQSPRYKVAKRGQDVALRCDPISGHVSLFWYQQALGQGPEFLTYFQNEAQLDKSGLPSDRFFAERPEGSVSTLKIQRTQQEDSAVYLCASSLDLARADTQYFGPGTRLTVL.

This clonotype was seen repeatedly, ten times or more. The chain is built from TRBV5-1 and TRBJ2-7; D perhaps matches TRBD2 (5 bases). CDR3 size: 15 residues. The V end was cut by 4 bases, the J end by 4 bases, with 18 bases between. Germline V lookup: CDR1 SGHRS, CDR2 YFSETQ. CDR3 amino acids: CASSSGVRSGYEQYF. The CDR3 nucleotides are TGCGCCAGCAGCAGCGGAGTGAGGTCGGGGTACGAGCAGTACTTC.

This clonotype was recorded many times. V usage is TRBV7-7 and J usage is TRBJ2-7, with D hard to call. CDR1 and CDR2 (germline): SSHAT, FNYEAQ (reference sequence). The ends were cut back, 5 bases at V and 6 bases at J, with 14 bases in the middle. The CDR3 extends over 13 amino acids. The CDR3 DNA reads TGTGCCAGCAGCGGCCGTCCCTCCGGCGAGCAGTACTTC. It codes for CASSGRPSGEQYF.